Below, one TCR beta chain is given with its context. The donors comprised healthy bone marrow donors. The donors, nominally healthy at sampling, likely had unrecorded immune exposures. This record belongs to a study of cytomegalovirus exposure and HLA in healthy donors. Study information: Inside one of the first data releases sat about 91 million unique TCRs taken from HLA-typed donors.

PCR was performed using 60 Vbeta and 13 Jbeta primers. The method was immunoSEQ multiplex PCR; TCRdb's version includes in-frame clones alone and lacks a portion of them. The sample lists some 150,000 clones, 80% to 90% occurring once. This CDR3 comprises 19 residues. Germline V gene data show CDR1 as SEHNR and CDR2 as FQNEAQ (reference sequence). J gave up 1 base and V 1 base, and 8 bases lay outside the gene matches. The chain employs TRBV7-9 and TRBJ2-7; 15 positions match TRBD2. The source material was PBMCs. The source of this sequence is a woman aged 40 to 50 in good health and CMV-seropositive. CDR3 sequence: CASSLELGLAGGLSYEQYF. DNA of the CDR3: TGTGCCAGCAGCTTAGAACTTGGACTAGCGGGGGGGCTATCCTACGAGCAGTACTTC.